Listed below are T cell receptor beta chains from one sample, sequenced in a study of blood T cell repertoires in COVID-19. Using immunoSEQ multiplex PCR, the repertoire was profiled, and TCRdb retains in-frame clones only, with some absent. This table holds more than 300,000 clones, approximately 84% found once. Specimen: PBMCs or T cells enriched from blood (not recorded which). These receptor sequences come from a man aged 25 to 40 who had recovered from COVID-19. CDR3s include the opening cysteine and the closing phenylalanine or tryptophan. The D gene is left open where the match is weak. Where a row states a size, it is once, few, many or the class of an expanded clone; other rows omit it.

TRBD1,TRBV19,TRBJ1-1,-,CASSNRGFEAFF,TGTGCCAGTAGTAACAGGGGCTTTGAAGCTTTCTTT
-,TRBV6-5,TRBJ2-6,-,CASSYGGSGANVLTF,TGTGCCAGCAGTTACGGGGGGTCCGGGGCCAACGTCCTGACTTTC
-,TRBV3-1/TRBV3-2,TRBJ2-5,-,CASSQDRGTVQETQYF,TGTGCCAGCAGCCAAGACCGGGGGACAGTACAAGAGACCCAGTACTTC
-,TRBV6-6,TRBJ2-7,-,CASSHPSDRPYEQYF,TGTGCCAGCTCACACCCCAGCGACAGGCCCTACGAGCAGTACTTC
TRBD2,TRBV2,TRBJ2-1,once,CASRRTSGIYNEQFF,TGTGCCAGCAGACGGACTAGCGGAATCTACAATGAGCAGTTCTTC
-,TRBV11-2,TRBJ2-5,-,CASSFRSQTQYF,TGTGCCAGCAGCTTTCGGTCCCAGACCCAGTACTTC
-,TRBV5-6,TRBJ1-1,-,CASSLDRAQAFF,TGTGCCAGCAGCTTGGACAGGGCTCAAGCTTTCTTT
-,TRBV5-5,TRBJ2-5,-,CASSLTAGEQTQYF,TGTGCCAGCAGCTTGACGGCTGGAGAACAGACCCAGTACTTC
TRBD1,TRBV19,TRBJ1-1,-,CASSIRGQGEAFF,TGTGCCAGTAGTATAAGGGGACAGGGTGAAGCTTTCTTT
-,TRBV7-2,TRBJ2-6,-,CASSFALGGQAGANVLTF,TGTGCCAGCAGCTTTGCTCTGGGGGGGCAGGCTGGGGCCAACGTCCTGACTTTC
-,TRBV5-1,TRBJ2-7,-,CASKWDTSYEQYF,TGCGCCAGCAAGTGGGACACGAGCTACGAGCAGTACTTC
TRBD1,TRBV7-2,TRBJ2-4,-,CASSPGTGLVDSKNIQYF,TGTGCCAGCAGCCCCGGGACAGGCCTGGTCGATAGCAAAAACATTCAGTACTTC
TRBD2,TRBV5-4,TRBJ2-7,-,CASSRTSGSYEQYF,TGTGCCAGCAGCCGGACTAGCGGGAGTTACGAGCAGTACTTC
TRBD1,TRBV4-1,TRBJ2-1,-,CASSKGRWQGAYNEQFF,TGCGCCAGCAGCAAGGGAAGATGGCAGGGGGCCTACAATGAGCAGTTCTTC
-,TRBV19,TRBJ1-2,-,CASSSTQGPYGYTF,TGTGCCAGTAGTTCAACACAGGGCCCCTATGGCTACACCTTC
TRBD1,TRBV5-1,TRBJ1-2,-,CASSQTGGYYGYTF,TGCGCCAGCAGCCAGACAGGGGGCTACTATGGCTACACCTTC
-,TRBV18,TRBJ2-3,-,CASSQLTARFSTDTQYF,TGTGCCAGCTCACAATTGACAGCCAGATTTAGCACAGATACGCAGTATTTT
TRBD2,TRBV7-8,TRBJ2-7,-,CASSPLAGALLPYEQYF,TGTGCCAGCAGTCCCCTAGCGGGAGCCCTACTTCCTTACGAGCAGTACTTC
-,TRBV28,TRBJ2-6,-,CATSSGANVLTF,TGTGCCACCTCCTCTGGGGCCAACGTCCTGACTTTC
TRBD2,TRBV12-5,TRBJ2-5,-,CASGLAGLAGSQETQYF,TGTGCTAGTGGTTTGGCCGGACTAGCGGGAAGTCAAGAGACCCAGTACTTC
-,TRBV7-8,TRBJ2-5,-,CASSSDLVLETQYF,TGTGCCAGCAGCTCCGACCTAGTACTGGAGACCCAGTACTTC
-,TRBV27,TRBJ2-7,-,CASSLWRGLLYEQYF,TGTGCCAGCAGTTTATGGCGGGGGCTGCTCTACGAGCAGTACTTC
-,TRBV5-1,TRBJ2-7,-,CASSKQDYEQYF,TGCGCCAGCAGCAAACAGGACTACGAGCAGTACTTC
TRBD1,TRBV18,TRBJ1-5,-,CASQGGQGNQPQHF,TGTGCCAGCCAAGGGGGACAGGGCAATCAGCCCCAGCATTTT
-,TRBV19,TRBJ2-5,few,CASSAREGTQYF,TGTGCCAGTAGTGCCCGGGAAGGGACCCAGTACTTC
TRBD2,TRBV7-9,TRBJ2-2,-,CASSLRTSGGASTGELFF,TGTGCCAGCAGCCTAAGGACTAGCGGGGGGGCCTCCACCGGGGAGCTGTTTTTT
-,TRBV12-3/TRBV12-4,TRBJ1-2,-,CASSPAGFYGYTF,TGTGCCAGCAGCCCCGCCGGGTTCTATGGCTACACCTTC
TRBD1,TRBV14,TRBJ2-1,-,CASSQGTRTGSDEQFF,TGTGCCAGCAGCCAAGGGACGAGGACAGGGTCCGATGAGCAGTTCTTC
-,TRBV4-1,TRBJ2-5,-,CASSLAWSSAEETQYF,TGCGCCAGCAGCCTCGCCTGGTCCAGCGCAGAAGAGACCCAGTACTTC
-,TRBV11-2,TRBJ1-5,-,CASSLHGNSNQPQHF,TGTGCCAGCAGCTTACACGGTAATAGCAATCAGCCCCAGCATTTT
-,TRBV21-1,TRBJ1-6,-,CASSIEGGEANSSSYNSPLHF,TGTGCCAGCAGCATTGAAGGTGGTGAAGCTAATTCTAGCTCCTATAATTCACCCCTCCACTTT
-,TRBV5-1,TRBJ2-7,-,CASSHGQSYEQYF,TGCGCCAGCAGCCATGGACAGTCCTACGAGCAGTACTTC
-,TRBV11-2,TRBJ2-1,-,CASSLTADEQFF,TGTGCCAGCAGCTTGACTGCTGATGAGCAGTTCTTC